Sequencing of this TCR beta chain was carried out in a study of molecular identifiers for immune sequencing clone quantification. Per the germline V gene, CDR1 is MGHRA and CDR2 is YSYEKL. The CDR3 extends over 14 amino acids. MiXCR, run by TCRdb on the PCR reads, gives a single entry per CDR3 protein. The sample shows tens of thousands of distinct CDR3 sequences, 15% to 20% of them seen only once. This clonotype showed up just once. One junction end does not reproduce the germline sequence, and a read error may be involved. The sample comprised naive CD8+ T cells from blood, with Jurkat cell RNA spiked in. Subset noted: FACS-sorted CD8+CD4-CCR7+CD45RA+ naive T cells. The V call is TRBV4-1, the J call TRBJ2-3, with a tentative D call TRBD2 (5 bases). This TCR came from a human donor in good health. Some libraries in this study had Jurkat cell RNA spiked in. CDR3 loop: CTSSPREAADTQYF. As DNA, the CDR3 is TGCACCAGCAGCCCCCGGGAAGCAGCGGATACGCAGTATTTT.